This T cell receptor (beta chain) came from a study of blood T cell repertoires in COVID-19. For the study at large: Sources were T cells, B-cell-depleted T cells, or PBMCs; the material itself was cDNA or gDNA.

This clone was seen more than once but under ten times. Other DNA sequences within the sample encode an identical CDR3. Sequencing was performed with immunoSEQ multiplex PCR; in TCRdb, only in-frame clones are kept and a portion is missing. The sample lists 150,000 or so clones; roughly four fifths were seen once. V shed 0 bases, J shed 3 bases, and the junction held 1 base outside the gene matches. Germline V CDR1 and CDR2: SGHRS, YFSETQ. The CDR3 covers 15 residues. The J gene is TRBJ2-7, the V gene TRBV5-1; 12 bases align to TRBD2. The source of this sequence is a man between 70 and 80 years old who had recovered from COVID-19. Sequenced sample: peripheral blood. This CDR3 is CASSLGTSGIYEQYF. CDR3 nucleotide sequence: TGCGCCAGCAGCTTGGGGACTAGCGGGATCTACGAGCAGTACTTC.